This TCR beta chain was documented in a study of CD8 T cells in Susac syndrome. V lost 6 bases, J lost 7 bases, and 10 bases stayed unmatched. The germline CDR1 and CDR2 sequences are DFQATT and SNEGSKA (reference sequence). The CDR3 contains 15 residues. CD8+ and CD4+ T cells from blood underwent TCR beta sequencing. It was healthy donors who served as the controls, matched for age and sex. The TEMRA cells underwent FACS enrichment, while the CD8+ and CD4+ T cells underwent negative isolation. RNA was extracted with the RNeasy kit, and a quantity of roughly 0.5 to 1 ug was reverse transcribed using random hexamers. Coverage of TCR beta CDR3 amplification by immunoSEQ multiplex PCR extended to 54 Vbeta and 13 Jbeta. TCRdb recomputed calls from the immunoSEQ multiplex PCR reads with MiXCR, one row per CDR3 protein. This sample yields roughly 120,000 distinct CDR3 sequences, of which around 94% are seen a single time; under 0.095% belongs to the top ten.

The TCR sequence derives from a human donor in good health. J is TRBJ2-1 and V is TRBV20-1, with 12 positions matching TRBD2. Specimen: CD4+ T cells from PBMCs. CDR3 protein: CSAELAGGARNEQFF. For the CDR3, the DNA is TGCAGTGCGGAACTAGCGGGAGGTGCAAGGAATGAGCAGTTCTTC.